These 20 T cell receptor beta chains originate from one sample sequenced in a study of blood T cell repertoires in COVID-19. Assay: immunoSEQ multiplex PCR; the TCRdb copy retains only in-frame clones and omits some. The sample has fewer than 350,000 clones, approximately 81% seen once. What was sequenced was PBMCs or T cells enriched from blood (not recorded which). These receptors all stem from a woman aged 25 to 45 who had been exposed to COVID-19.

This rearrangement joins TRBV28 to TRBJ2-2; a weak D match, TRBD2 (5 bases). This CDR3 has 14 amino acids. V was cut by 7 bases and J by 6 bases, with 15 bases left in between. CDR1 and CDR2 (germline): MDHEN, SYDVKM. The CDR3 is CASTSDGVAGELFF. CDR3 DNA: TGTGCCAGCACCTCCGACGGGGTAGCCGGGGAGCTGTTTTTT. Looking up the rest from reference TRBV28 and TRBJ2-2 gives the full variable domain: DVKVTQSSRYLVKRTGEKVFLECVQDMDHENMFWYRQDPGLGLRLIYFSYDVKMKEKGDIPEGYSVSREKKERFSLILESASTNQTSMYLCASTSDGVAGELFFGEGSRLTVL.

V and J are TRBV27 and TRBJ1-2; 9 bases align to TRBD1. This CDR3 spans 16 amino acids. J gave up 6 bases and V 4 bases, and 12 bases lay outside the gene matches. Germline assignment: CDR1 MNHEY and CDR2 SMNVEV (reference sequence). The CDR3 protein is CASSSLWTGAYDGYTF. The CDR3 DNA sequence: TGTGCCAGCAGTTCATTATGGACAGGGGCCTATGATGGCTACACCTTC.

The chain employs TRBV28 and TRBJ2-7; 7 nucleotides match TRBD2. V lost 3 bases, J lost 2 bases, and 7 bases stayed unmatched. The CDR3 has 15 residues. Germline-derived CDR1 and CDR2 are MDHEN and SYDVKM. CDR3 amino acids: CASSLGLAVTYEQYF. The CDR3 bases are TGTGCCAGCAGTTTGGGGCTAGCGGTTACCTACGAGCAGTACTTC.

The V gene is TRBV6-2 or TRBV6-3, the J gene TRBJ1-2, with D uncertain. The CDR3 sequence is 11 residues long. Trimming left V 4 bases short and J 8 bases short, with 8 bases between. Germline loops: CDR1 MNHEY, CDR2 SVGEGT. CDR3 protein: CASSFASGYTF. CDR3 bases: TGTGCCAGCAGTTTCGCGTCAGGCTACACCTTC.

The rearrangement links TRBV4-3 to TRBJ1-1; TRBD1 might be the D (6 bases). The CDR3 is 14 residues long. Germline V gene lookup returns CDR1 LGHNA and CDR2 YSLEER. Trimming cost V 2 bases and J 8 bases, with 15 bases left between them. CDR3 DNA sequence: TGCGCCAGCAGCCAATTCAACCCAGGGGCCGAAGCTTTCTTT. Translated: CASSQFNPGAEAFF.

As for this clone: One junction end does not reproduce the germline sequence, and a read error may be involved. CDR3 sequence reads: CASSQDHYGQQNF. The DNA of the CDR3 is TGTGCCAGCAGCCAAGATCATTATGGACAGCAAAACTTC. The chain joins TRBV3-1 (or the pseudogene TRBV3-2) to TRBJ2-7, with D perhaps TRBD1 (6 bases). The V gene's germline CDR1 is LGHDT and CDR2 YNNKEL (reference sequence). The CDR3 extends over 13 amino acids.

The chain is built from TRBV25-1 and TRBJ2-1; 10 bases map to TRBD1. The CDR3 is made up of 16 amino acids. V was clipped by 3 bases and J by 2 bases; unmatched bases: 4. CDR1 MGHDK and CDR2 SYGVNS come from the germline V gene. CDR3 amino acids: CASSDPGQGPYNEQFF. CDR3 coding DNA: TGTGCCAGCAGTGACCCGGGACAGGGGCCCTACAATGAGCAGTTCTTC.

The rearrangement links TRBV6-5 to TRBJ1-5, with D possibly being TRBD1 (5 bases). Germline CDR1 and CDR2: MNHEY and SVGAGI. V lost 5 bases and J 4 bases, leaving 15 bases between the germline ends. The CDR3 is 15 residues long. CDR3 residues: CASSSTGQRNQPQHF. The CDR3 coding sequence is TGTGCCAGCAGTAGTACAGGTCAACGGAATCAGCCCCAGCATTTT.

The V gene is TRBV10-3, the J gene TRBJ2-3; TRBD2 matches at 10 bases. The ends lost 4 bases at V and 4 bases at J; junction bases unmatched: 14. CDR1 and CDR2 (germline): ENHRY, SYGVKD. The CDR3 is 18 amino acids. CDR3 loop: CAISVHNPGLADPDTQYF. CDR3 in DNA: TGTGCCATCAGTGTACACAACCCCGGACTAGCGGACCCAGATACGCAGTATTTT.

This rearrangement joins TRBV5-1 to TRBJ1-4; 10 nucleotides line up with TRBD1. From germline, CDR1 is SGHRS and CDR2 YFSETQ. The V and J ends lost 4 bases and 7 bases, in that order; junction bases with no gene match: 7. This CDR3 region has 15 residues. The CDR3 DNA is TGCGCCAGCAGCACCCGACAGGGGGCGGGTGAAAAACTGTTTTTT. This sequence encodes CASSTRQGAGEKLFF. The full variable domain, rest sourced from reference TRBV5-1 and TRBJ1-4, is KAGVTQTPRYLIKTRGQQVTLSCSPISGHRSVSWYQQTPGQGLQFLFEYFSETQRNKGNFPGRFSGRQFSNSRSEMNVSTLELGDSALYLCASSTRQGAGEKLFFGSGTQLSVL.

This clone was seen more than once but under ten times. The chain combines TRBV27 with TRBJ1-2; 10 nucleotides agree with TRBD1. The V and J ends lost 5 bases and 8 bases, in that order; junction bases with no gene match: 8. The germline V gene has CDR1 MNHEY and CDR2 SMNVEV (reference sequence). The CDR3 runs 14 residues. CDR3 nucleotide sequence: TGTGCCAGCAGTCGCCAGGACAGGGGGGAGGGCTACACCTTC. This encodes CASSRQDRGEGYTF.

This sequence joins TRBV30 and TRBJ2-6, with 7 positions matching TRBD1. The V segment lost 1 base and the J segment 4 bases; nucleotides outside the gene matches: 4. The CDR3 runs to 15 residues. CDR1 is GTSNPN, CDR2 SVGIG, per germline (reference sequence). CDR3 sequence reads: CAWSGGQSGANVLTF. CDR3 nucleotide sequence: TGTGCCTGGAGTGGGGGACAGTCCGGGGCCAACGTCCTGACTTTC.

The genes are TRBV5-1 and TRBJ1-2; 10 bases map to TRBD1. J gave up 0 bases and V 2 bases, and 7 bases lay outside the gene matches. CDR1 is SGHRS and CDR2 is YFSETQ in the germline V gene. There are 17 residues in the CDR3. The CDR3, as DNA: TGCGCCAGCAGCTTAACCGGGACAGGGGCGACTAACTATGGCTACACCTTC. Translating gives CASSLTGTGATNYGYTF.

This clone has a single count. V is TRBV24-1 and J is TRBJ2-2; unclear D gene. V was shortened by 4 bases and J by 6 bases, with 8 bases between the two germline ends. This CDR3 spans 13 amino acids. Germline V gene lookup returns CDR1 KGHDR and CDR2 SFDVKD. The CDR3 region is CATSDPPAGELFF. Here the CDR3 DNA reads TGTGCCACCAGTGACCCCCCGGCCGGGGAGCTGTTTTTT.

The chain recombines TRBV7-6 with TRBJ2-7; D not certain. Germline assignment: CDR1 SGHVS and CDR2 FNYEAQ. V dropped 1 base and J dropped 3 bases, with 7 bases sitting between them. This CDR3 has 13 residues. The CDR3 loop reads CASSLVSGYEQYF. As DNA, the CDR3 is TGTGCCAGCAGCTTAGTTAGTGGCTACGAGCAGTACTTC.

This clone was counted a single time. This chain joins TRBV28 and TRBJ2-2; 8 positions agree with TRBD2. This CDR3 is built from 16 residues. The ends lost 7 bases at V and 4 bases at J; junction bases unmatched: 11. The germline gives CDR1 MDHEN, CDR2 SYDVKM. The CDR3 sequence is CASMIPTGGTTGELFF. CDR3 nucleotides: TGTGCCAGCATGATACCGACGGGGGGGACCACCGGGGAGCTGTTTTTT.

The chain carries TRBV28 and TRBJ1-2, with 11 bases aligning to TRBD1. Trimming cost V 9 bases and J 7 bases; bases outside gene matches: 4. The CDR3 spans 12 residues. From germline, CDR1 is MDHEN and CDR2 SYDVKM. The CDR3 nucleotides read TGTGCCAGTGGACAGGGGGCGCGTGGCTACACCTTC. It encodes CASGQGARGYTF.

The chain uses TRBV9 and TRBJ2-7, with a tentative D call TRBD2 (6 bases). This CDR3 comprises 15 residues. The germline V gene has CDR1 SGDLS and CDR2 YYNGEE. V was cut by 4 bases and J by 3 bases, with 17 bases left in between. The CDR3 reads CASSPWGGNNYEQYF. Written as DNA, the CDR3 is TGTGCCAGCAGCCCGTGGGGCGGGAATAACTACGAGCAGTACTTC.

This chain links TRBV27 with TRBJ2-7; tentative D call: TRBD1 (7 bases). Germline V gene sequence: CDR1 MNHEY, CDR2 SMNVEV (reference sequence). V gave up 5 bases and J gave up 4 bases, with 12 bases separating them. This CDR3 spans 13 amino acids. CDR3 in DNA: TGTGCCAGCAGTCAACAGGGGAGGTACGAGCAGTACTTC. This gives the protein CASSQQGRYEQYF.

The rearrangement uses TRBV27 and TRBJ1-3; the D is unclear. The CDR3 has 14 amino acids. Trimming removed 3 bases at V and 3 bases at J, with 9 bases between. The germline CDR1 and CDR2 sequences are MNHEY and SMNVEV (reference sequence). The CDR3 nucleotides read TGTGCCAGCAGTTTGGCGGGTGGTGGAAACACCATATATTTT. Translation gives CASSLAGGGNTIYF.